The 26 T cell receptor beta chains in this list originate from one sample, sequenced in a study of metastatic and nonmetastatic thyroid tumors. The entire patient cohort was treatment-naive prior to thyroid surgery. TCRdb re-analyzed the PCR reads through MiXCR. The table records 20,000 or so clones, 16% of them present only once. The specimen was tumor tissue. The receptors come from a female donor with papillary thyroid cancer or a benign thyroid nodule (not recorded which). Some clones in this sample may be carry-over from other donors' samples.

This clone was observed many times. This sequence joins TRBV11-2 and TRBJ1-5, with 10 bases fitting TRBD1. CDR3 length equals 16 residues. The trim removed 4 bases at V and 4 bases at J, leaving 7 bases unmatched. Germline V gene sequence: CDR1 SGHAT, CDR2 FQNNGV. The chain's CDR3 is CASSSGQGGWNQPQHF. The DNA for the CDR3 is TGTGCCAGCAGCTCAGGACAGGGGGGTTGGAATCAGCCCCAGCATTTT. The whole variable domain, filled in from reference TRBV11-2 and TRBJ1-5, reads EAGVAQSPRYKIIEKRQSVAFWCNPISGHATLYWYQQILGQGPKLLIQFQNNGVVDDSQLPKDRFSAERLKGVDSTLKIQPAKLEDSAVYLCASSSGQGGWNQPQHFGDGTRLSIL.

By sample fraction, this clone is medium-sized (0.01 to 0.1%). V and J are TRBV11-2 and TRBJ2-1, with D possibly called TRBD1 or TRBD2 (5 bases each). Germline-derived CDR1 and CDR2 are SGHAT and FQNNGV. The V end was cut by 5 bases, the J end by 14 bases, with 13 bases between. The CDR3 sequence is 11 residues long. CDR3 amino acids: CASSDPGPEFF. As DNA, the CDR3 is TGTGCCAGCAGCGATCCGGGACCCGAGTTCTTC.

In this sample, this clone turned up many times. The chain carries TRBV3-1 and TRBJ2-1; maybe TRBD2 (5 bases). Per germline, CDR1 LGHDT and CDR2 YNNKEL (reference sequence). The CDR3 extends over 12 amino acids. Trimming cost V 4 bases and J 6 bases, with 7 bases left between them. CDR3 DNA sequence: TGTGCCAGCAGCCTTCGGGGCAATGAGCAGTTCTTC. Translation gives CASSLRGNEQFF.

This clone has a count of ten or more. The chain recombines TRBV28 with TRBJ1-5, with D perhaps TRBD1 (5 bases). With 6 bases removed from V and 0 bases from J, the gap between germline ends came to 12 bases. Looked up from germline, CDR1 is MDHEN and CDR2 is SYDVKM. The CDR3 extends over 15 amino acids. CDR3 DNA sequence: TGTGCCAGCAGCTCGGACATAATTAGCAATCAGCCCCAGCATTTT. Translation: CASSSDIISNQPQHF. Filled out from reference TRBV28 and TRBJ1-5, the complete variable domain reads DVKVTQSSRYLVKRTGEKVFLECVQDMDHENMFWYRQDPGLGLRLIYFSYDVKMKEKGDIPEGYSVSREKKERFSLILESASTNQTSMYLCASSSDIISNQPQHFGDGTRLSIL.

There are many counts of this clone. The sample contains more than one DNA sequence encoding this CDR3. The chain links TRBV5-1 to TRBJ1-1; no firm D call. The germline gives CDR1 SGHRS, CDR2 YFSETQ. Trimming took off 4 bases at V and 8 bases at J, with 15 bases between the two ends. This CDR3 is 13 amino acids long. The CDR3 protein is CASSLGNGEEAFF. DNA for the CDR3: TGCGCCAGCAGCCTGGGTAACGGGGAGGAAGCTTTCTTT.

This clone was counted between two and nine times. A junction boundary mismatches the germline segment, possibly from a read error. V and J are TRBV19 and TRBJ2-7, with D possibly TRBD1 on 6 matching bases. This CDR3 comprises 14 residues. Germline-derived CDR1 and CDR2 are LNHDA and SQIVND (reference sequence). The chain's CDR3 is CVSSDRCPGGEQYF. DNA of the CDR3: TGTGTCAGTAGTGACAGGTGCCCTGGCGGGGAGCAGTACTTC.

The CDR3, as DNA: TGTGCCAGCAGCTTGGGACAGTGCTACGAGCAGTACTTC. Its protein product is CASSLGQCYEQYF. The J gene is TRBJ2-7, the V gene TRBV5-4; D possibly corresponds to TRBD1 (5 bases). The CDR3 covers 13 residues. V gave up 0 bases and J gave up 3 bases, with 7 bases separating them. The germline CDR1 and CDR2 sequences are SGHNT and YYREEE (reference sequence).

The chain carries TRBV5-1 and TRBJ2-1; D ambiguous. The CDR3 length is 16 residues. In germline, CDR1 is SGHRS, CDR2 YFSETQ. Trimming removed 1 base at V and 8 bases at J, with 19 bases between. The CDR3 is CASSLNRPDFSDEQFF. CDR3 nucleotide sequence: TGCGCCAGCAGCTTGAATCGTCCCGACTTCTCCGATGAGCAGTTCTTC.

The sample holds many counts of this clone. The chain joins TRBV18 to TRBJ2-7; TRBD1 or TRBD2 may be the D gene (5 bases each). The CDR3 runs to 14 residues. Germline CDR1 reads KGHSH; CDR2 reads LQKENI. Trimming removed 4 bases from V and 1 base from J, with 11 bases in between. The CDR3 loop is CASSQRGSSYEQYF. CDR3 sequence (DNA): TGTGCCAGCTCACAGAGGGGTTCTTCCTACGAGCAGTACTTC. Filled out from reference TRBV18 and TRBJ2-7, the complete variable domain reads NAGVMQNPRHLVRRRGQEARLRCSPMKGHSHVYWYRQLPEEGLKFMVYLQKENIIDESGMPKERFSAEFPKEGPSILRIQQVVRGDSAAYFCASSQRGSSYEQYFGPGTRLTVT.

This clone has a count of ten or more. The J gene is TRBJ2-7, the V gene TRBV14; no reliable D call. Germline V gene sequence: CDR1 SGHDN, CDR2 FVKESK. The CDR3 has 14 amino acids. V lost 0 bases and J lost 5, with 11 bases in between. The DNA of the CDR3 is TGTGCCAGCAGCCAAGAAGATCCCTCACACGAGCAGTACTTC. This gives the protein CASSQEDPSHEQYF.

This rearrangement joins TRBV5-5 to TRBJ2-1; maybe TRBD2 (5 bases). Germline-derived CDR1 and CDR2 are SGHKS and YYEKEE (reference sequence). Trimming took 0 bases from V and 4 from J, leaving 8 bases between them. The CDR3 contains 14 residues. CDR3 in amino acids: CASSLGGGYNEQFF. In DNA form, the CDR3 reads TGTGCCAGCAGCTTGGGAGGAGGTTACAATGAGCAGTTCTTC.

This clone showed up many times. The same CDR3 is also encoded by other DNA sequences in this sample. CDR3 protein: CASSAGLVGPGELFF. The CDR3 DNA reads as TGTGCCAGCAGCGCCGGGTTGGTTGGCCCCGGGGAGCTGTTTTTT. The chain uses TRBV9 and TRBJ2-2, with D uncertain. CDR1 is SGDLS, CDR2 YYNGEE, per germline. Between the trimmed V and J ends, which lost 3 bases and 6 bases, there was a span of 15 bases. The CDR3 sequence is 15 residues long.

Note on this clone: One base away lies a much larger clone, so this may be a sequencing read error. The chain carries TRBV7-7 and TRBJ2-3, with 7 bases identical to TRBD1. CDR1 is SSHAT, CDR2 FNYEAQ, per germline (reference sequence). CDR3 size: 13 residues. CDR3 bases: TGTGCTAGCAGATTGGACAGGACAGATACGCAGTATTTT. It encodes CASRLDRTDTQYF.

The J gene is TRBJ1-2, the V gene TRBV7-3, with 8 bases identical to TRBD1. Germline CDR1 and CDR2: SGHTA and FQGTGA. This CDR3 has 17 amino acids. V gave up 5 bases and J gave up 2 bases; unmatched junction bases: 13. In DNA form, the CDR3 reads TGTGCCAGCAGCCCTTCTCCGGGACAGGCGATAAACTATGGCTACACCTTC. This codes for CASSPSPGQAINYGYTF.

This clone was found many times. The V call is TRBV5-1, the J call TRBJ2-3; TRBD2 might be the D (5 bases). The CDR3 sequence is 16 residues long. In germline, CDR1 is SGHRS, CDR2 YFSETQ. Deletions cut 2 bases from V and 2 bases from J, with 15 bases between. CDR3 sequence (DNA): TGCGCCAGCAGCTTACTAGTGTTGGATGACACAGATACGCAGTATTTT. Translated, it gives CASSLLVLDDTDTQYF.

This chain joins TRBV30 and TRBJ2-1; D call uncertain. CDR1 and CDR2 (germline): GTSNPN, SVGIG (reference sequence). The CDR3 spans 10 residues. Trimming stripped 1 base from V and 6 bases from J, with 1 base between. CDR3 bases: TGTGCCTGGAGTGGCAATGAGCAGTTCTTC. Residues: CAWSGNEQFF.

This clone has a count of ten or more. The gene calls are TRBV11-3 and TRBJ2-1; 9 bases fit TRBD2. Germline V lookup: CDR1 SGHNT, CDR2 YENEEA. V trimming: 4 bases; J trimming: 9 bases; junction bases outside the gene matches: 1. The length of the CDR3 is 12 residues. CDR3 in amino acids: CASSYSGGEQFF. Here the CDR3 DNA reads TGTGCCAGCAGCTATAGCGGGGGTGAGCAGTTCTTC.

This clone has at least ten counts. A read error is possible here, since a much larger clone lies one base away. DNA of the CDR3: TGTGCCGGTAGCCTTTTGCTTACAGATACGCAGTATTTT. Translation gives CAGSLLLTDTQYF. V usage is TRBV19 and J usage is TRBJ2-3; D is unclear. The CDR3 contains 13 residues. Germline CDR1 and CDR2: LNHDA and SQIVND (reference sequence).

This clone was picked up one time. This chain joins TRBV29-1 and TRBJ2-5; D is possibly TRBD1 (5 bases). The CDR3 sequence is 13 residues long. Germline CDR1 SQVTM, CDR2 ANQGSEA. With 1 base removed from V and 2 bases from J, the gap between germline ends came to 8 bases. CDR3 sequence: CSVEVGAQETQYF. CDR3 DNA: TGCAGCGTTGAAGTTGGGGCACAAGAGACCCAGTACTTC.

About this clone: At one of its ends the junction is not consistent with the germline gene, which may arise from a read error. The CDR3 loop is CASSLELVTQAFF. Written as DNA, the CDR3 is TGTGCCAGCAGCTTAGAGTTGGTCACTCAAGCTTTCTTT. The V call is TRBV7-9, the J call TRBJ1-1; no clear D. This CDR3 spans 13 amino acids. Germline values: CDR1 SEHNR, CDR2 FQNEAQ (reference sequence).

This clone was picked up many times. This sequence joins TRBV6-1 and TRBJ1-1; D is unclear. The germline V gene has CDR1 MNHNS and CDR2 SASEGT. V dropped 6 bases and J dropped 0 bases, with 14 bases sitting between them. The CDR3 spans 15 residues. The CDR3 reads CASRRLVELNTEAFF. Here the CDR3 DNA reads TGTGCCAGCAGGCGATTGGTCGAATTGAACACTGAAGCTTTCTTT.

This clone appeared a few times. Just one base apart from a much larger clone, this may be a read error. The chain carries TRBV20-1 and TRBJ2-5; tentatively, D is TRBD1 (6 bases). Germline V lookup: CDR1 DFQATT, CDR2 SNEGSKA (reference sequence). The CDR3 loop spans 12 amino acids. DNA for the CDR3: TGCAGTTCTAGGTCAGGGGCAGAGACCCAGTACTTC. Its translation: CSSRSGAETQYF.

On this clone: A junction end diverges from the germline sequence, so it may reflect a read error. The V and J genes are TRBV6-1 and TRBJ2-3; a possible D gene is TRBD2 (6 bases). The CDR3 spans 16 residues. Germline V gives CDR1 MNHNS, CDR2 SASEGT. This CDR3 is CASSRVGLSSTDTHYF. The CDR3 coding sequence is TGTGCCAGCAGTCGGGTCGGACTATCTAGCACAGATACGCATTATTTT.

Regarding this clone: A single base separates this from a much larger clone, so it may be a read error. Other nucleotide sequences from this sample produce the same CDR3. The genes are TRBV20-1 and TRBJ2-5; D is perhaps TRBD2 (6 bases). The CDR3 contains 14 residues. CDR1 and CDR2 (germline): DFQATT, SNEGSKA (reference sequence). CDR3 bases: TGCAGTGTAAGAGGAGGGGCCTTCCAAGAAACCCAGTACTTC. It specifies CSVRGGAFQETQYF.

This clone was seen many times. The CDR3 spells CASSSDREYSGKDSYNEQFF. CDR3 DNA: TGTGCCAGCAGCTCAGACAGAGAATATAGCGGGAAGGATTCCTACAATGAGCAGTTCTTC. The J gene is TRBJ2-1, the V gene TRBV7-1; 8 positions agree with TRBD2. TRBV7-1 is recorded as an ORF, its role being uncertain. This CDR3 comprises 20 residues. Trimming at V came to 1 base and at J to 1 base, leaving 15 bases not matched to a gene.

At least ten counts were recorded for this clone. The rearrangement uses TRBV6-1 and TRBJ1-3; no definite D call. The ends were cut back, 5 bases at V and 3 bases at J, with 5 bases in the middle. The CDR3 consists of 12 residues. Germline values: CDR1 MNHNS, CDR2 SASEGT. DNA for the CDR3: TGTGCCAGCAGTTCAGATGGAAACACCATATATTTT. Translation gives CASSSDGNTIYF.